This record looks at one T cell receptor beta chain sequence and its context. Its target antigen remains unknown. The sample comes from a study of monozygotic twins with inflammatory bowel disease (dated by TCRdb to about 2019). With respect to the entire study: A total of approximately 28 monozygotic twin pairs were included in the full study, comprising nine German pairs (four IBD-concordant, five IBD-discordant) and 19 IBD-discordant Danish pairs. Each individual had, on average, about 151 000 unique TCRalpha sequences and 181 000 unique TCRbeta sequences available for analysis. The search for disease-associated traits relied mainly on comparing IBD patients with their genetically identical healthy co-twins within discordant pairs.

From each donor, an approximately 2.3 ml peripheral blood sample was drawn into PAXgene tubes and stored at -80 degrees C. Without any T cell sorting, total RNA was extracted from whole blood using the PAXgene blood miRNA kit on an automated QIAcube. Peripheral blood from monozygotic twin pairs who were concordant or discordant for inflammatory bowel disease underwent deep TCRalpha and TCRbeta repertoire profiling using unique molecular barcoding. Smoking habits were recorded for all twin pairs, with individuals classified as current, former or never smokers. CDR1 MNHNS and CDR2 SASEGT are derived from the germline V gene. From cysteine to phenylalanine, the CDR3 is 13 amino acids long. DNA is not on record. Results the study describes overall, beyond this receptor: Because patients were on differing immunosuppressive treatments, the repertoires may have picked up extra background noise and inter-individual variability. Repertoire similarity did not differ between concordant and discordant twins, which could be due to limited statistical power. Fewer clonotypes were shared with other individuals by IBD patients than by healthy twins, most markedly in patients showing signs of disease activity. Distinction between different T cell subtypes could not be achieved in the analysis. A decrease in TCRbeta repertoire diversity, as measured by inverse Simpson index, was observed in IBD patients compared with their healthy co-twins. The results gave no support for a single strong signal or clonotype linked to IBD.

Receptors were amplified or captured by 5' RACE. For each TCR library, approximately 3,700 ng of total RNA was used. cDNA was synthesized with SMARTScribe reverse transcriptase in eight separate reactions per sample. During cDNA synthesis, template switching was used to introduce unique molecular identifiers that contained a 6-nucleotide sample barcode. TCRalpha and TCRbeta cDNA was amplified by two nested PCRs of around 16 and 10 cycles, with bead purification after each PCR. Before amplification, cDNA was treated with uracil DNA-glycosylase and purified using the QIAquick PCR purification kit. The second PCR added Illumina TruSeq-compatible adapters along with sample-specific barcodes. TapeStation and Qubit were used to check library quality and concentration, and 4 to 6.5 ng of each library went into the pool. Sequencing of the pooled libraries was done on an Illumina HiSeq2500 single-index Rapid Run using custom sequencing primers and 2 x 100 bp reads. The original methods were these. MiGEC version 1.2.6 was used for UMI-based consensus assembly to correct PCR and sequencing errors. V(D)J alignment, clonotype assembly and CDR3 extraction were performed with MiXCR version 2.1.1. Gene usage, clonotype sharing and MAIT/NKT TCR abundance were normalised by analysing the top 1000, 10 000 and 20 000 clonotypes per sample. After downsampling to 27 000 UMIs, diversity was calculated as the inverse Simpson index using the vegan R package. Paired Mann-Whitney U tests were applied to discordant twin pairs, and Benjamini-Hochberg correction was used for multiple testing. Each CDR3 protein sequence appears as one entry after TCRdb reprocessed the reads, and no DNA is included. These V and J calls originate from TCRdb's pipeline instead of the authors' own analysis. The table kept for this sample lists around 450,000 distinct CDR3 sequences. Together, the top ten hold more than 2% of the sample.

The chain is made from TRBV6-1 and TRBJ1-1; TCRdb lists TRBD1, though no DNA is available to test this call. Material: blood. This TCR came from a human donor with ulcerative colitis or Crohn's disease, or a healthy co-twin of an affected twin (not recorded which). The CDR3 in this case is CASTLGGYTEAFF.